Sequencing of this TCR beta chain was carried out in a study of T cell changes during pregnancy in multiple sclerosis. This table comes from immunoSEQ multiplex PCR, and its TCRdb copy is limited to in-frame clones, with some not included. The repertoire includes roughly 73,000 clones, approximately 94% of them detected once, and approximately 2% sits in the top ten. Germline V gene sequence: CDR1 LNHDA, CDR2 SQIVND (reference sequence). The CDR3 covers 14 residues. V shed 8 bases and J 3 bases; nucleotides not matched to a gene: 4. V is TRBV19 and J is TRBJ1-3, with TRBD1 matching 10 bases. The specimen was peripheral blood, collected in the second trimester of pregnancy. This TCR was recovered from a female donor in good health, enrolled as a control in a pregnancy study. The CDR3 here is CASLDRGGGNTIYF. DNA for the CDR3: TGTGCCAGTTTGGACAGGGGGGGTGGAAACACCATATATTTT. Drawing the rest from reference TRBV19 and TRBJ1-3, the complete variable domain is DGGITQSPKYLFRKEGQNVTLSCEQNLNHDAMYWYRQDPGQGLRLIYYSQIVNDFQKGDIAEGYSVSREKKESFPLTVTSAQKNPTAFYLCASLDRGGGNTIYFGEGSWLTVV.